A selection of T cell receptor beta chains follows, all from one sample in a study of post-analysis software for immune sequencing data. TCRdb reanalysed the PCR reads using MiXCR and keeps one entry per CDR3 protein. The table shows over 700,000 distinct CDR3 sequences, with roughly 29% occurring only once. The sample comprised blood. The origin of the receptors is a girl aged 10-17 years with multiple sclerosis. Each CDR3 is given with its conserved first and last residue. A D gene is named only where the DNA matches it firmly. Only some rows state a clone size, as once, few, many or a class for expanded clones.

>TRBV20-1|.|TRBJ2-1|.
TGCAGTGCTCGTGGACTTATCTCCTACAATGAGCAGTTCTTC
CSARGLISYNEQFF
>TRBV5-1|.|TRBJ2-5|.
TGCGCCAGCAGCCCCGGGACCACTGGGGAGACCCAGTACTTC
CASSPGTTGETQYF
>TRBV7-2|few|TRBJ1-2|TRBD1
TGTGCCAGCAGCTATGACAGGGTGAGGGGCTACACCTTC
CASSYDRVRGYTF
>TRBV20-1|.|TRBJ2-1|.
TGCAGTGCCACCCCAGAGGGTAGGTTCTTC
CSATPEGRFF
>TRBV6-5|.|TRBJ1-5|TRBD1
TGTGCCAGCAGTTACTCGGGACAGGAGCTAGGGCAGCCCCAGCATTTT
CASSYSGQELGQPQHF
>TRBV6-2/TRBV6-3|few|TRBJ1-1|.
TGTGCCAGCAGAGACGAGCAGGACACTGAAGCTTTCTTT
CASRDEQDTEAFF
>TRBV20-1|few|TRBJ2-7|.
TGCAGTGCTAGAGGGGGCCAGGGTGCGTACGAGCAGTACTTC
CSARGGQGAYEQYF
>TRBV7-2|.|TRBJ2-5|.
TGTGCCAGCAGCCAAACCCACAGGGGAGGAGGAGAGACCCAGTACTTC
CASSQTHRGGGETQYF
>TRBV18|.|TRBJ1-4|.
TGTGCCAGCTCACCACCGGGGTCGGGTGAAAAACTGTTTTTT
CASSPPGSGEKLFF
>TRBV27|few|TRBJ2-5|TRBD2
TGTGCCAGCGCCACTAGCGCGAAGAAATACCAAGAGACCCAGTACTTC
CASATSAKKYQETQYF
>TRBV5-1|.|TRBJ2-1|.
TGCGCCAGCAGCTTAAGACTAGGGTTTGGTAATGAGCAGTTCTTC
CASSLRLGFGNEQFF
>TRBV20-1|.|TRBJ2-1|TRBD2
TGCAGTGCTAGGAGGCCCGGGACTAGCGGGAGGGCTGGTGAGCAGTTCTTC
CSARRPGTSGRAGEQFF
>TRBV5-1|.|TRBJ2-1|TRBD2
TGCGCCAGCGGCTTGGTGGTAGCGGGAGCCGATGAGCAGTTCTTC
CASGLVVAGADEQFF
>TRBV12-3/TRBV12-4|.|TRBJ2-2|.
TGTGCCAGCAGGACTTCACCAAACACCGGGGAGCTGTTTTTT
CASRTSPNTGELFF
>TRBV20-1|many|TRBJ2-7|.
TGCAGTGCTAGTTATCCAGGGACCTACGAGCAGTACTTC
CSASYPGTYEQYF
>TRBV28|few|TRBJ2-7|.
TGTGCCAGCAGGAGAGGGGAGCCCTACGAGCAGTACTTC
CASRRGEPYEQYF
>TRBV5-1|few|TRBJ2-1|.
TGCGCCAGCAGCTTGGCTTCTTATTACAATGAGCAGTTCTTC
CASSLASYYNEQFF
>TRBV13|few|TRBJ2-5|.
TGTGCCAGCAGCTTTCTTCCCGGGCAGACACAAGAGACCCAGTACTTC
CASSFLPGQTQETQYF
>TRBV29-1|few|TRBJ2-5|TRBD2
TGCAGCGTTCCCCTCGGGAGGTACCAAGAGACCCAGTACTTC
CSVPLGRYQETQYF
>TRBV7-8|.|TRBJ2-3|TRBD1
TGTGCCAGCAGCTTGGACAGGGTGGCAGATACGCAGTATTTT
CASSLDRVADTQYF
>TRBV4-3|.|TRBJ2-7|TRBD2
TGCGCCAGCAGCCAAGATCGGGGGGTCGAGCAGTACTTC
CASSQDRGVEQYF
>TRBV29-1|.|TRBJ1-2|.
TGCAGCGTTGATGTATCGGGACAACAGGGCGGCTACACCTTC
CSVDVSGQQGGYTF
>TRBV7-2|few|TRBJ2-5|.
TGTGCCAGCAGCTTAAGGCCGGGTGTTGGAGAAGAGACCCAGTACTTC
CASSLRPGVGEETQYF
>TRBV29-1|.|TRBJ2-7|TRBD2
TGCAGCGTTCAGGTTGCGGGGGACGGCAATCTGGGGGAGCAGTACTTC
CSVQVAGDGNLGEQYF
>TRBV28|.|TRBJ1-1|.
TGTGCCAGCAGAGAGGCGCCCACTGAAGCTTTCTTT
CASREAPTEAFF
>TRBV5-1|few|TRBJ2-7|.
TGCGCCAGCGGGAAGAGCGAGCAGTACTTC
CASGKSEQYF
>TRBV6-5|few|TRBJ1-6|.
TGTGCCAGCAGTTACTCGGGGCTAGGGACACAGGGCTACAATTCACCCCTCCACTTT
CASSYSGLGTQGYNSPLHF
>TRBV24-1|few|TRBJ2-3|TRBD2
TGTGCCACCGAACCCTCCTGGCGGGAGGAAGATACGCAGTATTTT
CATEPSWREEDTQYF
>TRBV6-6|.|TRBJ2-4|TRBD1
TGTGCCAGCAGTCCCGGACAGGTTGGGAATGAGCAGTACTTC
CASSPGQVGNEQYF
>TRBV15|.|TRBJ2-2|.
TGTGCCACCAGCAGTATTGGCCGATCTGACACCGGGGAGCTGTTTTTT
CATSSIGRSDTGELFF
>TRBV7-2|many|TRBJ2-1|TRBD1
TGTGCCAGCAGCTTAGCGCTGCGGGACAGGGGGCTCAATGAGCAGTTCTTC
CASSLALRDRGLNEQFF
>TRBV7-9|few|TRBJ2-3|TRBD2
TGTGCCAGCAGCTTATACGGACTAGGGTCTATCGATACGCAGTATTTT
CASSLYGLGSIDTQYF
>TRBV5-1|few|TRBJ2-1|TRBD1
TGCGCCAGCAGCTTGGCGGGACAGGGGGCAGAGGTGCAGTTCTTC
CASSLAGQGAEVQFF
>TRBV7-9|few|TRBJ2-7|.
TGTGCCAGCAGCTCGGGTGGGGACGGATTCTCCTACGAGCAGTACTTC
CASSSGGDGFSYEQYF
>TRBV12-3/TRBV12-4|few|TRBJ1-4|.
TGTGCCAGCAGTAGTATTCGCGAAAAACTGTTTTTT
CASSSIREKLFF
>TRBV4-2|few|TRBJ2-1|TRBD2
TGTGCCAGCAGCCAAGAGGGACTAGCGAATGAGCAGTTCTTC
CASSQEGLANEQFF
>TRBV27|few|TRBJ2-3|.
TGTGCCAGCAGTTTATTTCGGTTGTCAGCTAGCACAGATACGCAGTATTTT
CASSLFRLSASTDTQYF
>TRBV20-1|few|TRBJ2-7|.
TGCAGTGCCATTTTGCCAGAACGACCCGAGCAGTACTTC
CSAILPERPEQYF
>TRBV27|few|TRBJ2-3|.
TGTGCCAGCAGTTTATTCGTGGGCGCGTGGAAGACAGATACGCAGTATTTT
CASSLFVGAWKTDTQYF
>TRBV28|.|TRBJ2-3|.
TGTGCCAGCAGTGACTTCGGGCAGGGATTTTTTACAGATACGCAGTATTTT
CASSDFGQGFFTDTQYF
>TRBV7-2|.|TRBJ2-1|.
TGTGCCAGCAGCTCTACAGGGTCAGGCAATGAGCAGTTCTTC
CASSSTGSGNEQFF
>TRBV7-9|.|TRBJ1-5|.
TGTGCCAGCAGCTCCCGGGACACCTATCAGCCCCAGCATTTT
CASSSRDTYQPQHF
>TRBV12-3/TRBV12-4|many|TRBJ2-5|TRBD1
TGTGCCAGCAGTTTAGGGCCCCGGGACAGACAAGAGACCCAGTACTTC
CASSLGPRDRQETQYF
>TRBV10-3|.|TRBJ2-6|TRBD1
TGTGCCATCAGCACCGACAGGGCTGGGGCCAACGTCCTGACTTTC
CAISTDRAGANVLTF
>TRBV7-2|once|TRBJ2-1|TRBD1
TGTGCCAGCAGCTCACGACAGGGGGCAAGACTCCAGGAGCAGTTCTTC
CASSSRQGARLQEQFF
>TRBV24-1|.|TRBJ2-1|TRBD2
TGTGCCACCAGTGATCGCGGACTAGCGGGAGGCCCCCCTGAGCAGTTCTTC
CATSDRGLAGGPPEQFF
>TRBV6-6|few|TRBJ2-1|TRBD1
TGTGCCAGCACCCGACAGGGGAATGAGCAGTTCTTC
CASTRQGNEQFF
>TRBV28|once|TRBJ1-5|.
TGTGCCAGCAATGAACAGGGACCAAATAGCAATCAGCCCCAGCATTTT
CASNEQGPNSNQPQHF